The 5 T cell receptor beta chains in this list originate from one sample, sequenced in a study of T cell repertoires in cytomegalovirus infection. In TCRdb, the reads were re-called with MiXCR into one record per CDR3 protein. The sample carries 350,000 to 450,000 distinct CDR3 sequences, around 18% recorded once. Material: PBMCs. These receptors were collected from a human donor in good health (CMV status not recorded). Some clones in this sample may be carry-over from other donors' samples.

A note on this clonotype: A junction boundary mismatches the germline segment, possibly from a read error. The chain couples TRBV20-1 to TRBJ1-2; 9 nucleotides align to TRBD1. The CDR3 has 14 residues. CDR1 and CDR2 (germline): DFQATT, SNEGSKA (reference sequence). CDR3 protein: CSVRPRTGAWGYTF. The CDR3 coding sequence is TGCAGTGTTAGACCCCGGACAGGGGCCTGGGGCTACACCTTC.

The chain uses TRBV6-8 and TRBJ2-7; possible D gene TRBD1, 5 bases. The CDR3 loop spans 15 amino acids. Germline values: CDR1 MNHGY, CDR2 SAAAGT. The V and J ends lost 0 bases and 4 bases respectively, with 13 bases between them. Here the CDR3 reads CASSYSTGWGYEQYF. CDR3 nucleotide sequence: TGTGCCAGCAGTTACTCCACAGGTTGGGGTTACGAGCAGTACTTC.

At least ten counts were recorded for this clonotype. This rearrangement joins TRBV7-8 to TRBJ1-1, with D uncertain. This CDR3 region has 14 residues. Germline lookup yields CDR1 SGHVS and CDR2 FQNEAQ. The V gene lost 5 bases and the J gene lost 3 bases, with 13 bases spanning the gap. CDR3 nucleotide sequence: TGTGCCAGCAGCCAATTCCCAATGGACACTGAAGCTTTCTTT. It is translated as CASSQFPMDTEAFF.

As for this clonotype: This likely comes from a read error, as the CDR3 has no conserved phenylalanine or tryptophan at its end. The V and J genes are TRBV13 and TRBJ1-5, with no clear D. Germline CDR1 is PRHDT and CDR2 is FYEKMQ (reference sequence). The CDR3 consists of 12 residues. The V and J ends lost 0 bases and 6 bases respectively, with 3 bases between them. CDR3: CASSLGSQPQHY. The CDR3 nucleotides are TGTGCCAGCAGCTTAGGAAGTCAGCCCCAGCATTAT.

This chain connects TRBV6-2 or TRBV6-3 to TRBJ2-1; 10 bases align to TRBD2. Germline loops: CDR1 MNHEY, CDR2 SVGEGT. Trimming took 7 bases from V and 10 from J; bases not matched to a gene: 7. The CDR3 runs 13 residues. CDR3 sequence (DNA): TGTGCCAGCACGAGCGGGAGGGATGGGGAGCAGTTCTTC. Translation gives CASTSGRDGEQFF.